This T cell receptor beta chain originates from a study of blood T cell repertoires in COVID-19. Study-level background: Samples of COVID-19 (acute and convalescent) were obtained from the United States, Italy and Spain. T cells, B-cell-depleted T cells, or PBMCs supplied cDNA or gDNA.

Per the original data handling: Amplification of reference gene primers was used by the study to estimate nucleated cell counts. Using immunoSEQ multiplex PCR, the repertoire was profiled, and TCRdb retains in-frame clones only, with some absent. The V and J calls and clone size come from that table; D and trimming were worked out from the DNA. The sample carries under 85,000 clones, about 90% recorded once. The germline gives CDR1 SGHNT, CDR2 YYREEE (reference sequence). The CDR3 covers 16 residues. The trim removed 5 bases at V and 1 base at J, leaving 4 bases unmatched. The sequence derives from a man between 50 and 59 years old with acute or convalescent COVID-19. Sample: peripheral blood. V gene TRBV5-4 combines with J gene TRBJ2-5; TRBD2 matches at 14 bases. The CDR3 bases are TGTGCCAGCAGGGCGGGACTAGCGGGGGTCCAAGAGACCCAGTACTTC. Protein product: CASRAGLAGVQETQYF.